What follows is one TCR beta chain and its context. Per the authors' pipeline: The authors estimated nucleated cell counts from reference gene primer amplification. Data came from immunoSEQ multiplex PCR; TCRdb stores just in-frame clones and leaves some out. V and J calls and clone size are copied from that table; D and trimming were computed from the DNA. The sample includes roughly 57,000 clones, 89% seen only once; the top ten take about a fifth. The record originates from a study of blood T cell repertoires in COVID-19. Study summary: Samples taken during acute and convalescent COVID-19 were collected in the United States, Italy and Spain. The analysed material was cDNA or gDNA that came from T cells, B-cell-depleted T cells, or PBMCs.

Trimming removed 5 bases from V and 3 bases from J, with 12 bases in between. This CDR3 contains 14 residues. The germline V gene has CDR1 SGHTA and CDR2 FQGNSA. The sample consisted of peripheral blood. The clonotype originates from a human donor in a cohort sampled during active COVID-19. The chain recombines TRBV7-2 with TRBJ2-3; maybe TRBD1 (6 bases). The CDR3 sequence is CASSPMTGTDTQYF. CDR3 DNA: TGTGCCAGCAGCCCCATGACAGGTACAGATACGCAGTATTTT.